These 8 T cell receptor beta chains were sequenced from one sample in a study of somatic mutations in cytotoxic T cells in rheumatoid arthritis. Libraries were prepared by immunoSEQ multiplex PCR; TCRdb keeps only in-frame clonotypes and omits some of them. The data hold about 33,000 clones, with 84% observed a single time. Sequencing used CD8+ T cells sorted from blood. All receptors derive from a man aged 35 to 55 in good health.

The chain uses TRBV19 and TRBJ1-2; 8 bases line up with TRBD1. The CDR3 sequence is 13 residues long. CDR1 and CDR2 from the germline V gene are LNHDA and SQIVND (reference sequence). V lost 7 bases to trimming and J lost 3 bases; unmatched junction nucleotides: 4. The CDR3 sequence: CASNPGQDYGYTF. DNA for the CDR3: TGTGCCAGTAACCCGGGACAGGACTATGGCTACACCTTC.

The V call is TRBV5-1, the J call TRBJ2-2, with a weak D call TRBD1 (5 bases). This CDR3 spans 17 amino acids. Germline V gene lookup returns CDR1 SGHRS and CDR2 YFSETQ. V was shortened by 7 bases and J by 4 bases, with 23 bases between the two germline ends. The CDR3 nucleotides are TGCGCCAGCCACACCGTGGGCAGGGCGTTTGGCACCGGGGAGCTGTTTTTT. This translates into CASHTVGRAFGTGELFF.

The J gene is TRBJ1-4, the V gene TRBV19; the D gene is possibly TRBD1 (5 bases). The germline V and J ends were trimmed by 6 bases and 0 bases, with 8 bases remaining between them. CDR3 size: 14 residues. CDR1 and CDR2 (germline): LNHDA, SQIVND (reference sequence). The CDR3 loop is CASSGTATNEKLFF. CDR3 in DNA: TGTGCCAGTAGCGGGACGGCAACTAATGAAAAACTGTTTTTT.

This CDR3 is CASSLRGLGNTIYF. In DNA form, the CDR3 reads TGTGCCAGCAGTTTACGGGGGCTAGGAAACACCATATATTTT. This chain uses TRBV27 with TRBJ1-3, with D perhaps TRBD1 (6 bases). Germline V gene data show CDR1 as MNHEY and CDR2 as SMNVEV (reference sequence). This CDR3 has 14 amino acids. V lost 2 bases and J 4 bases, leaving 9 bases between the germline ends.

J is TRBJ2-1 and V is TRBV28; D might be TRBD2 (5 bases). V gave up 8 bases and J gave up 3 bases, with 5 bases separating them. The CDR3 loop spans 11 amino acids. Germline values: CDR1 MDHEN, CDR2 SYDVKM. CDR3 sequence reads: CASRDYNEQFF. CDR3 bases: TGTGCCAGCCGGGACTACAATGAGCAGTTCTTC. The complete variable domain, with remaining parts taken from reference TRBV28 and TRBJ2-1, reads DVKVTQSSRYLVKRTGEKVFLECVQDMDHENMFWYRQDPGLGLRLIYFSYDVKMKEKGDIPEGYSVSREKKERFSLILESASTNQTSMYLCASRDYNEQFFGPGTRLTVL.

This sequence joins TRBV20-1 and TRBJ1-1; TRBD1 might be the D (6 bases). The CDR3 sequence is 11 residues long. CDR1 is DFQATT, CDR2 SNEGSKA, per germline (reference sequence). Trimming took 4 bases from V and 8 from J, leaving 11 bases between them. The CDR3 here is CSAKGGTEAFF. The CDR3 region has the DNA TGCAGTGCTAAAGGGGGGACAGAAGCTTTCTTT.

The chain carries TRBV4-2 and TRBJ2-5; 8 nucleotides match TRBD2. Per the germline V gene, CDR1 is LGHNA and CDR2 is YNFKEQ. Trimming cost V 0 bases and J 4 bases; bases outside gene matches: 7. This CDR3 region has 16 residues. In nucleotides, the CDR3 is TGTGCCAGCAGCCAAGAGACGGGGCTAGCGGGAGAGACCCAGTACTTC. Its protein product is CASSQETGLAGETQYF.

The rearrangement links TRBV5-6 to TRBJ2-7; possibly TRBD1 for D (6 bases). V was shortened by 6 bases and J by 3 bases, with 22 bases between the two germline ends. The CDR3 totals 16 residues. CDR1 is SGHDT, CDR2 YYEEEE, per germline. The CDR3 nucleotides are TGTGCCAGCACCGGTACAGGGACCGATGGAGACTACGAGCAGTACTTC. Translated, it gives CASTGTGTDGDYEQYF.